This note documents a single T cell receptor (beta chain) sequence. Its antigen is undetermined. The data originate from a study of beta chain features in type 1 diabetes. Study findings and constraints: All four CD4+ subsets from Type 1 diabetes patients carried moderately but significantly shorter TCRB CDR3s.

Expressed TCRB transcripts were sequenced because the entire RNA isolate underwent reverse transcription. Produced via immunoSEQ multiplex PCR; TCRdb's table is partial and in-frame only. The data show a few hundred thousand clones, with 11% to 15% seen just once and 0.015% to 0.02% held by the top ten. V dropped 4 bases and J dropped 4; count of bases not matched to a gene: 16. The germline V gene has CDR1 SGHNT and CDR2 YENEEA. This CDR3 is built from 17 residues. Sample: naive CD4+ T cells from blood. V gene TRBV11-3 combines with J gene TRBJ2-7; 7 bases match TRBD2. The TCR sequence derives from a man aged 25-45 years with type 1 diabetes. In DNA form, the CDR3 reads TGTGCCAGCAGCTATCGGCCCACCGGGAGCGGGGCTTACGAGCAGTACTTC. Translation gives CASSYRPTGSGAYEQYF.